Following are 14 T cell receptor beta chains from one sample sequenced in a study of T cell repertoires in cytomegalovirus infection. MiXCR, run by TCRdb on the reads, gives a single entry per CDR3 protein. The sample lists some 270,000 distinct CDR3 sequences, 22% seen once, with about 20% in the top ten. Which antigens these TCRs recognize remains unknown. The source was cultured PBMCs, collected from culture after CMV antigen stimulation. These receptors were taken from a human donor in good health (CMV status not recorded). Some clones in this sample may be carry-over from other donors' samples.

This clonotype has at least ten counts. This chain uses TRBV7-2 with TRBJ2-7, with 9 bases fitting TRBD2. Trimming cost V 1 base and J 2 bases; bases outside gene matches: 0. Germline V gives CDR1 SGHTA, CDR2 FQGNSA. The CDR3 spans 14 residues. CDR3 nucleotides: TGTGCCAGCAGCTTAGAGCGGGGGGCCTACGAGCAGTACTTC. Its translation: CASSLERGAYEQYF.

Ten or more counts support this clonotype. The V and J genes are TRBV7-9 and TRBJ1-2; D ambiguous. V shed 1 base and J shed 2 bases, with 5 bases lying between them. CDR1 and CDR2 (germline): SEHNR, FQNEAQ (reference sequence). This CDR3 comprises 13 residues. This CDR3 is CASSLVQNYGYTF. CDR3 DNA sequence: TGTGCCAGCAGCTTAGTCCAGAACTATGGCTACACCTTC.

The rearrangement links TRBV5-1 to TRBJ2-3; a weak D match, TRBD2 (6 bases). CDR1 and CDR2 from the germline V gene are SGHRS and YFSETQ. The CDR3 is 17 amino acids. Between the trimmed V and J ends, which lost 3 bases and 1 base, there was a span of 18 bases. The CDR3 DNA reads TGCGCCAGCAGCTCCGGGGGTCCAGGGACGCGCACAGATACGCAGTATTTT. It encodes CASSSGGPGTRTDTQYF.

This clonotype was seen only a few times. The chain links TRBV28 to TRBJ2-1; 8 bases align to TRBD2. The junction had 7 bases not matched to a gene; V was cut back by 5 bases and J by 4 bases. CDR1 and CDR2 (germline): MDHEN, SYDVKM. The CDR3 length is 15 residues. In nucleotides, the CDR3 is TGTGCCAGCAGTCCCCCACTAGCGGTGTACAATGAGCAGTTCTTC. Translated, it gives CASSPPLAVYNEQFF. Full variable domain (missing parts from reference TRBV28 and TRBJ2-1): DVKVTQSSRYLVKRTGEKVFLECVQDMDHENMFWYRQDPGLGLRLIYFSYDVKMKEKGDIPEGYSVSREKKERFSLILESASTNQTSMYLCASSPPLAVYNEQFFGPGTRLTVL.

The genes are TRBV29-1 and TRBJ1-5, with a possible D match to TRBD1 (6 bases). In germline, CDR1 is SQVTM, CDR2 ANQGSEA. V was clipped by 4 bases and J by 5 bases, with 21 bases between them. This CDR3 region has 16 residues. CDR3 region: CSVASNAGPGDQPQHF. Here the CDR3 DNA reads TGCAGCGTTGCGTCAAATGCAGGTCCAGGGGATCAGCCCCAGCATTTT.

This chain joins TRBV4-3 and TRBJ1-2; D remains unclear. Trimming took 0 bases from V and 7 from J, leaving 12 bases between them. The CDR3 sequence is 14 residues long. CDR1 and CDR2 from the germline V gene are LGHNA and YSLEER. The CDR3 DNA reads as TGCGCCAGCAGCCAAGATTTATCTGTGCGTGGCTACACCTTC. Amino acids: CASSQDLSVRGYTF.

This rearrangement joins TRBV3-1 to TRBJ1-5; maybe TRBD1 (6 bases). CDR1 is LGHDT and CDR2 is YNNKEL in the germline V gene (reference sequence). The ends were cut back, 0 bases at V and 7 bases at J, with 13 bases in the middle. This CDR3 has 15 residues. The CDR3 is CASSQDRGAGQPQHF. The CDR3 DNA is TGTGCCAGCAGCCAAGATCGGGGGGCAGGCCAGCCCCAGCATTTT.

A few counts support this clonotype. The chain carries TRBV19 and TRBJ2-1, with 14 bases aligning to TRBD2. V trimming: 6 bases; J trimming: 5 bases; junction bases outside the gene matches: 6. Germline CDR1 reads LNHDA; CDR2 reads SQIVND (reference sequence). The length of the CDR3 is 16 residues. This chain's CDR3 is CASRKGGLAGDNEQFF. The DNA for the CDR3 is TGTGCCAGTAGAAAAGGGGGACTAGCGGGGGACAATGAGCAGTTCTTC.

J is TRBJ2-7 and V is TRBV7-3, with 13 positions matching TRBD2. Germline values: CDR1 SGHTA, CDR2 FQGTGA. This CDR3 is 16 amino acids long. J lost 6 bases, V lost 1 base, and 6 bases had no gene match. The CDR3 here is CASSLNGLAGVPEQYF. CDR3 nucleotides: TGTGCCAGCAGCTTAAACGGACTAGCGGGAGTACCCGAGCAGTACTTC.

This clonotype was seen more than once but under ten times. The chain combines TRBV7-3 with TRBJ2-1; TRBD2 agrees at 11 bases. J was trimmed by 14 bases and V by 1 base; bases with no gene match: 16. This CDR3 comprises 17 residues. Germline lookup yields CDR1 SGHTA and CDR2 FQGTGA. The CDR3 bases are TGTGCCAGCAGCTTAATGGATCAAGGGGCGCAGACTAGCGGGAAGTTCTTC. Protein: CASSLMDQGAQTSGKFF.

This clonotype was seen a few times. The J gene is TRBJ1-3, the V gene TRBV7-8, with D hard to call. Per the germline V gene, CDR1 is SGHVS and CDR2 is FQNEAQ. Trimming removed 5 bases at V and 0 bases at J, with 14 bases between. CDR3 size: 16 residues. Here the CDR3 DNA reads TGTGCCAGCAGCCCTCGTAAGGGAGGCTCTGGAAACACCATATATTTT. Translation: CASSPRKGGSGNTIYF.

The chain carries TRBV4-3 and TRBJ2-1, with D perhaps TRBD2 (6 bases). Germline-derived CDR1 and CDR2 are LGHNA and YSLEER. V lost 0 bases, J lost 5 bases, and 17 bases lay in between. This CDR3 is built from 17 residues. CDR3 coding DNA: TGCGCCAGCAGCCAAGATGCCCGGCGGGCGGGGCACAATGAGCAGTTCTTC. It encodes CASSQDARRAGHNEQFF.

This clonotype was seen a few times. The chain employs TRBV5-8 and TRBJ1-2; perhaps TRBD1 as D (6 bases). V was cut by 4 bases and J by 5 bases, with 12 bases left in between. The germline CDR1 and CDR2 sequences are SGHTS and YDEGEE. The length of the CDR3 is 13 residues. The CDR3 sequence: CASSGRTEYGYTF. The CDR3 DNA reads TGTGCCAGCAGCGGGAGGACAGAATATGGCTACACCTTC.

V gene TRBV20-1 combines with J gene TRBJ2-2, with no clear D. V was pared by 3 bases and J by 9 bases, with 14 bases between. In germline, CDR1 is DFQATT, CDR2 SNEGSKA (reference sequence). The CDR3 contains 13 residues. In nucleotides, the CDR3 is TGCAGTGCTAGTCCCCGGCAGAGCCGGGAGCTGTTTTTT. Encoded protein: CSASPRQSRELFF.